This T cell receptor beta chain was retrieved from a study of Ad26.COV2.S vaccination and SARS-CoV-2 variants. Study summary: COV1001, an Ad26.COV2.S trial, supplied this vaccine-arm donor. Once or twice, 56 days apart, Ad26.COV2.S was delivered intramuscularly. General study points: CD8+ and CD4+ T cells specific for spike reportedly responded with substantial breadth after vaccination.

TCRdb keeps only in-frame clones here, not all; method: immunoSEQ multiplex PCR. The sample shows about 430,000 clones, 80% to 95% of them seen only once. Trimming took 5 bases from V and 4 from J; bases not matched to a gene: 11. Germline V gene data show CDR1 as MDHEN and CDR2 as SYDVKM. This CDR3 has 17 amino acids. Note on this clone: Its cognate antigen is unknown.

Documented treatment: around 19 received Ad26.COV2.S at low or high dose, single or two shots; about 5 received placebo; per-sample allocation not given. Material that was analyzed had been drawn on day 63 after the first vaccine or placebo injection. Cohort 1b enrolled adults aged 18-55 years in Boston. The sequence was collected from a person between 18 and 59 years old who received the Ad26.COV2.S COVID-19 vaccine or a placebo. Specimen: peripheral blood, collected in a trial of Ad26.COV2.S vaccine versus placebo. The chain carries TRBV28 and TRBJ1-5; 10 bases line up with TRBD1. The CDR3: CASSTWTGQGRNQPQHF. The CDR3 DNA sequence: TGTGCCAGCAGTACATGGACGGGACAGGGGCGAAATCAGCCCCAGCATTTT.